This T cell receptor beta chain came from a study of radiation and T cells in renal cell carcinoma. This clone is a singleton in its sample. Time point denoted: blood 4 weeks post-SBRT, at nephrectomy. Treatment reported: 15 Gy SBRT to primary tumor, nephrectomy 4 weeks later. Nephrectomy followed 15 Gy stereotactic body radiation by 4 weeks. Radiation-treated patients gave blood at baseline, week 2 and week 4. Data came from immunoSEQ multiplex PCR; TCRdb stores just in-frame clones and leaves some out. Of around 100,000 clones listed, around 83% were seen once; the top ten hold around 7.7%. With 4 bases clipped from V and 1 base from J, the junction kept 2 bases outside the gene matches. This CDR3 is built from 15 residues. CDR1 is SEHNR and CDR2 is FQNEAQ in the germline V gene (reference sequence).

This clonotype was sampled from a man between 60 and 75 years old with renal cell carcinoma. This chain joins TRBV7-9 and TRBJ2-7, with 12 bases identical to TRBD1. Sample: blood, taken from a patient whose treatment included radiotherapy and nephrectomy. The CDR3 nucleotides are TGTGCCAGCAGCTCGGGACAGGGGGCTTCCTACGAGCAGTACTTC. Translation gives CASSSGQGASYEQYF.